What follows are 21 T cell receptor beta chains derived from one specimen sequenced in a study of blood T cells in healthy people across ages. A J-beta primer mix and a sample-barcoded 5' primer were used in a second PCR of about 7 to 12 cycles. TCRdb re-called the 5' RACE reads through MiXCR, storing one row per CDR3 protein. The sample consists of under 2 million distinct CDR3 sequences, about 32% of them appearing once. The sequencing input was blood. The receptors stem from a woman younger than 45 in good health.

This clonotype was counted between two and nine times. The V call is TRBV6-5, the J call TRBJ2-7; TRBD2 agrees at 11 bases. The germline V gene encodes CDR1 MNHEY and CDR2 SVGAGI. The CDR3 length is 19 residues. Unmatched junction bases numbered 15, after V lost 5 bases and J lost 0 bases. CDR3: CASSHFSTTSGRDSYEQYF. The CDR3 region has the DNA TGTGCCAGCAGTCACTTCTCGACAACTAGCGGGAGAGACTCCTACGAGCAGTACTTC.

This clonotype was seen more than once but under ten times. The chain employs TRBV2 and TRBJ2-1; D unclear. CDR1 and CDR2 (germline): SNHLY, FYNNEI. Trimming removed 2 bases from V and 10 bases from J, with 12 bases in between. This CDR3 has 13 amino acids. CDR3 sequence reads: CASSETIPWEQFF. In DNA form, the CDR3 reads TGTGCCAGCAGTGAAACAATCCCATGGGAGCAGTTCTTC.

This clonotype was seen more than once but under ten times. CDR3 DNA sequence: TGTGCCACCAGCAGAAGCGGACAGGCCCTAGGCGATGAGCAGTTCTTC. Translated, it gives CATSRSGQALGDEQFF. The chain recombines TRBV15 with TRBJ2-1, with TRBD1 identical over 7 bases. The CDR3 has 16 residues. The germline V gene has CDR1 LNHNV and CDR2 YYDKDF (reference sequence). V was pared by 2 bases and J by 8 bases, with 12 bases of the junction left unmatched.

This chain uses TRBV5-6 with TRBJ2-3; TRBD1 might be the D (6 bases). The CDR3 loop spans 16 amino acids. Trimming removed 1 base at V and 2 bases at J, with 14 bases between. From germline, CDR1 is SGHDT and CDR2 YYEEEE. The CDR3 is CASSLLDSGNTDTQYF. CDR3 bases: TGTGCCAGCAGCTTGCTGGACAGCGGTAACACAGATACGCAGTATTTT.

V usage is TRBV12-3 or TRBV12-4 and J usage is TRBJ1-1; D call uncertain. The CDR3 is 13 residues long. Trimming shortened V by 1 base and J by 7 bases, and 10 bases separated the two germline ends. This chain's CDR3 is CASSLGRLLEAFF. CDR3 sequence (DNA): TGTGCCAGCAGTTTAGGACGGCTACTTGAAGCTTTCTTT.

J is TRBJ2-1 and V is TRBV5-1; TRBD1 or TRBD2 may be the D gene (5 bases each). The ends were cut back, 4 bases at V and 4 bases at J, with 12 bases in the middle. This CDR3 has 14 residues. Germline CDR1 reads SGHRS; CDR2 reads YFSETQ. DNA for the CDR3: TGCGCCAGCAGCGTAGGGGACGGGTACAATGAGCAGTTCTTC. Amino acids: CASSVGDGYNEQFF. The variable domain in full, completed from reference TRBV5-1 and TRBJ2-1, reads KAGVTQTPRYLIKTRGQQVTLSCSPISGHRSVSWYQQTPGQGLQFLFEYFSETQRNKGNFPGRFSGRQFSNSRSEMNVSTLELGDSALYLCASSVGDGYNEQFFGPGTRLTVL.

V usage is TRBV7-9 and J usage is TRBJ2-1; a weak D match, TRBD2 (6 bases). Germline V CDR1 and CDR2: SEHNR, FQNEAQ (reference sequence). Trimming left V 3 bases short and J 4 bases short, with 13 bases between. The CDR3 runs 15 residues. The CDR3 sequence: CASSLIAAGYNEQFF. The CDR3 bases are TGTGCCAGCAGCTTGATAGCGGCGGGATACAATGAGCAGTTCTTC.

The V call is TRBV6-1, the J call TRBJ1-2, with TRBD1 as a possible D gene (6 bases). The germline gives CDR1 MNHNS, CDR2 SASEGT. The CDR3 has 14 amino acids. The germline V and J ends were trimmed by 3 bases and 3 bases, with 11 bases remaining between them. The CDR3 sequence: CASSDRGEDYGYTF. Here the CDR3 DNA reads TGTGCCAGCAGTGACAGGGGAGAAGACTATGGCTACACCTTC.

The CDR3 reads CASSESGGKYNEQFF. DNA for the CDR3: TGTGCCAGCAGTGAGAGCGGGGGGAAATACAATGAGCAGTTCTTC. The rearrangement uses TRBV12-3 or TRBV12-4 and TRBJ2-1; 9 nucleotides align to TRBD2. CDR3 length: 15 amino acids. V trimming: 5 bases; J trimming: 4 bases; junction bases outside the gene matches: 6.

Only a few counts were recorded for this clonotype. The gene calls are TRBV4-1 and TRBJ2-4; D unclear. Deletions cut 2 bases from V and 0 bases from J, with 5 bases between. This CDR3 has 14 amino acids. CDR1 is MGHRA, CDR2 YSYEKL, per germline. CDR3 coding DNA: TGCGCCAGCAGCCAACCCATAGCCAAAAACATTCAGTACTTC. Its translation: CASSQPIAKNIQYF.

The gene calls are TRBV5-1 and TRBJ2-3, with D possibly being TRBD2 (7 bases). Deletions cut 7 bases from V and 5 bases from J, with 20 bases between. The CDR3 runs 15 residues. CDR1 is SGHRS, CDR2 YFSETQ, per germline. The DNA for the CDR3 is TGCGCCAGCGGCCCGGGGGCGGGAGCTGAAGATACGCAGTATTTT. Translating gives CASGPGAGAEDTQYF.

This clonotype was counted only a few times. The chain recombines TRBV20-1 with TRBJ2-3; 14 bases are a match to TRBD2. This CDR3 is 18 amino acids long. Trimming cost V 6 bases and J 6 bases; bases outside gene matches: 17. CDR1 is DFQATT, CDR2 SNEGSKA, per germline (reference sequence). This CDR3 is CSAINPGTSGGPTDTQYF. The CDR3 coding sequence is TGCAGTGCCATCAACCCCGGGACTAGCGGGGGCCCAACGGATACGCAGTATTTT.

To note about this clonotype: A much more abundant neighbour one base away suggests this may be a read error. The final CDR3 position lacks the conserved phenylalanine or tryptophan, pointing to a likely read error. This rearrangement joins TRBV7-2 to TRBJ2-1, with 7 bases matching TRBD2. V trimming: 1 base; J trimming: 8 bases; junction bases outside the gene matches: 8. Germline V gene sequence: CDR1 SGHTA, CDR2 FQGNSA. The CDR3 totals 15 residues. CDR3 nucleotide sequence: TGTGCCAGCAGCTTAGAGGGCGGGAGTAAGTATGAGCAGTTCGTC. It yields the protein CASSLEGGSKYEQFV.

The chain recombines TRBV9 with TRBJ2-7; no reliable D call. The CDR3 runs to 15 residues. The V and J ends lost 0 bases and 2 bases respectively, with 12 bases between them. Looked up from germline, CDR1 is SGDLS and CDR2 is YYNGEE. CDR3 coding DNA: TGTGCCAGCAGCGTAGAGTCCGGCCAGACCTACGAGCAGTACTTC. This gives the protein CASSVESGQTYEQYF.

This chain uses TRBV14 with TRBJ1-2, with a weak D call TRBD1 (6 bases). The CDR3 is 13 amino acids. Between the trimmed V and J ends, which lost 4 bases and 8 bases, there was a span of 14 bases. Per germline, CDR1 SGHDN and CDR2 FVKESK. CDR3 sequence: CASSPKGVEGYTF. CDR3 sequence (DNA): TGTGCCAGCAGCCCTAAGGGGGTGGAGGGCTACACCTTC.

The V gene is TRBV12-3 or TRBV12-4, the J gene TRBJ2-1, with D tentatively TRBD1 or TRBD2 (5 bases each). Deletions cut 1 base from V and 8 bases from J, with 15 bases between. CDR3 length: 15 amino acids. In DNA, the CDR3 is TGTGCCAGCAGTTTAGTCCAGGGCCTGGGGGATGAGCAGTTCTTC. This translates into CASSLVQGLGDEQFF.

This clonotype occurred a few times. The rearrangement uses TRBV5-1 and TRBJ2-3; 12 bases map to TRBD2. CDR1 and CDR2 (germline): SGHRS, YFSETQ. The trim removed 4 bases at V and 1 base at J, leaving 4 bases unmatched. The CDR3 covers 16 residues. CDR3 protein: CASSGRTSGGTDTQYF. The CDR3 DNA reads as TGCGCCAGCAGCGGACGGACTAGCGGGGGCACAGATACGCAGTATTTT.

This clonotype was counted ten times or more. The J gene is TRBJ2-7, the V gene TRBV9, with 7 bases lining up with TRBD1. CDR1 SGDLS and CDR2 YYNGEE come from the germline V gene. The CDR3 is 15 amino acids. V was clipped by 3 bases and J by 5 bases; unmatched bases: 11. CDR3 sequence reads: CASSGVPTGVHEQYF. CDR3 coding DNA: TGTGCCAGCAGCGGGGTGCCTACAGGGGTCCACGAGCAGTACTTC.

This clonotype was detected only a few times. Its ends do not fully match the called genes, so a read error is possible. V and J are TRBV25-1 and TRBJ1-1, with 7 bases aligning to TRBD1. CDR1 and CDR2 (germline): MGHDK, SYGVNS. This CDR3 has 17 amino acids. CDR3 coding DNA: TGTGCCAGTAGTGGGCCGGGACAGAGCCTTATGAACACTGAAGCTTTCTTT. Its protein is CASSGPGQSLMNTEAFF.

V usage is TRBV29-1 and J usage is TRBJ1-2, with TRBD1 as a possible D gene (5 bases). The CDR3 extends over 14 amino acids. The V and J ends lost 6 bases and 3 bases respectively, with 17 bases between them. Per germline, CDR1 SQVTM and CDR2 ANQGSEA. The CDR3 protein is CSVQTDREHYGYTF. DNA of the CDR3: TGCAGCGTGCAGACAGACCGCGAACACTATGGCTACACCTTC.

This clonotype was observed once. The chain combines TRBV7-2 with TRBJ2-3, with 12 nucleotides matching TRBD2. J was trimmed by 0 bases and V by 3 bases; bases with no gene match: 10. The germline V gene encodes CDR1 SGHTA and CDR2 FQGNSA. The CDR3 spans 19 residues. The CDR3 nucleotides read TGTGCCAGCAGCTTGACTAGCGGGAGAGGCTCTCTTAGCACAGATACGCAGTATTTT. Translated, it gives CASSLTSGRGSLSTDTQYF.